This T cell receptor beta chain was sequenced for a study of blood T cell repertoires in COVID-19. Seattle enrolled patients during active infection and tracked them longitudinally. The CDR3 contains 13 residues. The germline V gene encodes CDR1 SEHNR and CDR2 FQNEAQ (reference sequence). V lost 1 base and J 5 bases, leaving 8 bases between the germline ends. Only in-frame clones appear in the TCRdb table, and some are missing; sequencing was by immunoSEQ multiplex PCR. The sample has about 270,000 clones, approximately 91% seen once. The chain carries TRBV7-9 and TRBJ2-5; a weak D match, TRBD2 (6 bases). This clonotype originated in a person aged 18 to 35 with COVID-19, enrolled during active disease. The sample consisted of peripheral blood. The CDR3 DNA reads TGTGCCAGCAGCTTAGATGCGGGGGAGACCCAGTACTTC. This gives the protein CASSLDAGETQYF.